This is a list of T cell receptor beta chains from one sample in a study of blood T cell repertoires in COVID-19. Generated by immunoSEQ multiplex PCR, the TCRdb table keeps only in-frame clones and is missing some. Of approximately 200,000 clones listed, around 86% are singletons. Input material: peripheral blood. The receptors come from a human donor in a cohort sampled during active COVID-19. The CDR3 runs from the conserved cysteine through the conserved F or W. The D gene is left open where the match is weak.

d_call,v_call,j_call,cdr3_aa
-,TRBV19,TRBJ2-1,CASSTRTTSEQFF
-,TRBV28,TRBJ2-7,CASNPRLTRRYEQYF
TRBD1,TRBV6-1,TRBJ1-4,CASSAPGQGFANEKLFF
-,TRBV6-5,TRBJ2-7,CASRPSGVYEQYF
-,TRBV5-8,TRBJ1-4,CASSLGARGSNEKLFF
-,TRBV6-5,TRBJ1-1,CASSYWGGTEAFF
TRBD2,TRBV10-3,TRBJ2-7,CAISEGLAGYEQYF
-,TRBV30,TRBJ1-5,CAWKSRGARDQPQHF
-,TRBV19,TRBJ2-5,CASSPQGGRETQYF
-,TRBV6-6,TRBJ2-7,CASSYSAQGYHEQYF
-,TRBV12-3/TRBV12-4,TRBJ1-1,CASSLQQNTEAFF
-,TRBV5-6,TRBJ2-7,CASSSQGPTTYEQYF
TRBD1,TRBV28,TRBJ1-6,CASLTGQGRNSPLHF
-,TRBV10-2,TRBJ1-1,CASTGGYRTEAFF
TRBD2,TRBV19,TRBJ2-5,CASSDTSGRGETQYF
-,TRBV9,TRBJ2-2,CASSVGETTGELFF
TRBD2,TRBV29-1,TRBJ2-7,CSVKLAPVSYEQYF
-,TRBV28,TRBJ1-5,CASSLSSVGNQPQHF
-,TRBV10-3,TRBJ1-6,CAINKGNNSPLHF
-,TRBV2,TRBJ2-5,CASSAGASGYQETQYF
TRBD2,TRBV19,TRBJ2-7,CASSILGGSSYEQYF
-,TRBV4-2,TRBJ2-7,CASSQDRREQYF
TRBD1,TRBV3-1/TRBV3-2,TRBJ1-2,CASSFGQGYGYTF
-,TRBV27,TRBJ2-3,CASRKRYRDTYTDTQYF
-,TRBV28,TRBJ1-1,CASSPTISEAFF
TRBD1,TRBV5-5,TRBJ1-2,CASSLDGTGYYGYTF
TRBD1,TRBV7-3,TRBJ2-2,CASSATGGSGGELFF
-,TRBV19,TRBJ1-1,CASSLRGGDDTEAFF
TRBD2,TRBV12-5,TRBJ2-2,CASGFGAGERELFF